A selection of T cell receptor beta chains follows, all from one sample in a study of cytomegalovirus exposure and HLA in healthy donors. Measured with immunoSEQ multiplex PCR; TCRdb has only the in-frame clones, and not every one. Of 180,000 or so clones listed, 75% are singletons. Sequenced material: PBMCs. The receptors here all came from a woman aged 40 to 49 in good health and CMV-seropositive. The CDR3 runs from the conserved cysteine through the conserved F or W. Fields, in order: J gene, V gene, clone size, D gene, CDR3 DNA, CDR3 protein. D genes are given only for firm matches. Clone size, where shown, is once, few, many, or a class for clones that have expanded.

J: TRBJ1-1; V: TRBV28; size: NA; D: TRBD1; DNA: TGTGCCAGCAGTTTGATACAGGGGGCCGCTGAAGCTTTCTTT; CDR3: CASSLIQGAAEAFF
J: TRBJ2-1; V: TRBV29-1; size: once; D: NA; DNA: TGCAGCGTGCCGACTAACAATGAGCAGTTCTTC; CDR3: CSVPTNNEQFF
J: TRBJ2-3; V: TRBV7-3; size: NA; D: TRBD2; DNA: TGTGCCAGCAGCCCAAACTTGGCGGGGGGCACAGATACGCAGTATTTT; CDR3: CASSPNLAGGTDTQYF
J: TRBJ2-1; V: TRBV30; size: NA; D: NA; DNA: TGTGCCTGGAGCTCCACGGGAAATGAGCAGTTCTTC; CDR3: CAWSSTGNEQFF
J: TRBJ2-3; V: TRBV7-9; size: NA; D: NA; DNA: TGTGCCAGCAGCTTGCAAGCGACTTTATACACAGATACGCAGTATTTT; CDR3: CASSLQATLYTDTQYF
J: TRBJ2-7; V: TRBV7-6; size: NA; D: TRBD2; DNA: TGTGCCAGCAGCCCGGGACTAAGCCTATATAGCTCCTACGAGCAGTACTTC; CDR3: CASSPGLSLYSSYEQYF
J: TRBJ2-3; V: TRBV29-1; size: NA; D: NA; DNA: TGCAGCGTTGGTGGGGCTATTTGGGATACGCAGTATTTT; CDR3: CSVGGAIWDTQYF
J: TRBJ2-5; V: TRBV5-1; size: NA; D: TRBD2; DNA: TGCGCCAGCAGGTCGGGAGGGGGAGTAGAGACCCAGTACTTC; CDR3: CASRSGGGVETQYF
J: TRBJ1-4; V: TRBV18; size: NA; D: TRBD1; DNA: TGTGCCAGCTCACCGGACAGGGGGTATGAAAAACTGTTTTTT; CDR3: CASSPDRGYEKLFF
J: TRBJ1-6; V: TRBV18; size: once; D: NA; DNA: TGTGCCAGCTCATCCTTACAGGGTTCACCCCTCCACTTT; CDR3: CASSSLQGSPLHF
J: TRBJ1-2; V: TRBV28; size: NA; D: NA; DNA: TGTGCCAGCAGGGAGACAGGTTGGAATGGCTACACCTTC; CDR3: CASRETGWNGYTF
J: TRBJ2-7; V: TRBV7-3; size: NA; D: TRBD2; DNA: TGTGCCAGCAGCGGGGGGGCGCGGGGGGACGAGCAGTACTTC; CDR3: CASSGGARGDEQYF
J: TRBJ1-1; V: TRBV5-5; size: NA; D: NA; DNA: TGTGCCAGCAGCTTGCACACGGGGAAGAGCACTGAAGCTTTCTTT; CDR3: CASSLHTGKSTEAFF
J: TRBJ2-2; V: TRBV6-6; size: NA; D: NA; DNA: TGTGCCAGCAGGAACTACGTTCTCAACACCGGGGAGCTGTTTTTT; CDR3: CASRNYVLNTGELFF
J: TRBJ1-1; V: TRBV7-9; size: few; D: TRBD1; DNA: TGTGCCAGCAGCATACGACAGGGTTTGAACACTGAAGCTTTCTTT; CDR3: CASSIRQGLNTEAFF
J: TRBJ2-7; V: TRBV20-1; size: NA; D: NA; DNA: TGCAGTGCGGTCAGCTCCTACGAGCAGTACTTC; CDR3: CSAVSSYEQYF
J: TRBJ2-3; V: TRBV25-1; size: few; D: TRBD1; DNA: TGTGCCAGCCACCCGAGGGACAGGAGCACAGATACGCAGTATTTT; CDR3: CASHPRDRSTDTQYF
J: TRBJ2-3; V: TRBV12-5; size: NA; D: TRBD1; DNA: TGTGCTAGTGGTTCTGGACAGGGAAGCACAGATACGCAGTATTTT; CDR3: CASGSGQGSTDTQYF
J: TRBJ2-1; V: TRBV7-2; size: NA; D: TRBD2; DNA: TGTGCCAGCAGCTTAATCCTAGCGGGTTCTTACAATGAGCAGTTCTTC; CDR3: CASSLILAGSYNEQFF
J: TRBJ1-5; V: TRBV4-2; size: few; D: NA; DNA: TGTGCCAGCAGCCACCCCGGAGGGGGGGGCAATCAGCCCCAGCATTTT; CDR3: CASSHPGGGGNQPQHF
J: TRBJ1-1; V: TRBV6-4; size: NA; D: TRBD1; DNA: TGTGCCAGCAGTCGGGGGACAGGGGACACTGAAGCTTTCTTT; CDR3: CASSRGTGDTEAFF
J: TRBJ2-5; V: TRBV6-6; size: NA; D: TRBD1; DNA: TGTGCCAGCACGACAACCGGGACAGGGGGCGGAGAGACCCAGTACTTC; CDR3: CASTTTGTGGGETQYF
J: TRBJ2-2; V: TRBV27; size: NA; D: NA; DNA: TGTGCCAGCAGTCCACAGGGTTTCAACACCGGGGAGCTGTTTTTT; CDR3: CASSPQGFNTGELFF
J: TRBJ1-5; V: TRBV2; size: few; D: TRBD1; DNA: TGTGCCAGCAGTGGACAGGGGCTCAATCAGCCCCAGCATTTT; CDR3: CASSGQGLNQPQHF
J: TRBJ1-6; V: TRBV10-3; size: once; D: NA; DNA: TGTGCCATCAGTGCCAGGGTAGATAATTCACCCCTCCACTTT; CDR3: CAISARVDNSPLHF
J: TRBJ2-1; V: TRBV9; size: once; D: TRBD2; DNA: TGTGCCAGCAGCCCGTTTACTAGCGGGAGAAGCGAGCAGTTCTTC; CDR3: CASSPFTSGRSEQFF
J: TRBJ2-3; V: TRBV28; size: few; D: NA; DNA: TGTGCCAGCAGTTCACCTCGGCAGGGATTAACAGATACGCAGTATTTT; CDR3: CASSSPRQGLTDTQYF
J: TRBJ2-7; V: TRBV5-1; size: NA; D: TRBD2; DNA: TGCGCCAGCAGCTTGAGTCCGCCGGGCGGGAGTAGCTCCTACGAGCAGTACTTC; CDR3: CASSLSPPGGSSSYEQYF
J: TRBJ2-1; V: TRBV7-2; size: NA; D: NA; DNA: TGTGCCAGCAGCTCAGTCGTCTCCTACAATGAGCAGTTCTTC; CDR3: CASSSVVSYNEQFF
J: TRBJ2-3; V: TRBV4-2; size: NA; D: NA; DNA: TGTGCCAGCAGCCATCGGGACAACACAGATACGCAGTATTTT; CDR3: CASSHRDNTDTQYF
J: TRBJ1-5; V: TRBV2; size: NA; D: NA; DNA: TGTGCCAGCAGAGGACAGTCTTGGCAGCCCCAGCATTTT; CDR3: CASRGQSWQPQHF
J: TRBJ1-4; V: TRBV21-1; size: NA; D: NA; DNA: TGTGCCAGCCCGACGGGAAAACTGTTTTTT; CDR3: CASPTGKLFF
J: TRBJ2-1; V: TRBV19; size: NA; D: NA; DNA: TGTGCCAGTAGTATAAGGGGTAATGAGCAGTTCTTC; CDR3: CASSIRGNEQFF
J: TRBJ2-7; V: TRBV7-9; size: once; D: NA; DNA: TGTGCCAGCAGCCCAGGTACTTCCTACGAGCAGTACTTC; CDR3: CASSPGTSYEQYF
J: TRBJ2-6; V: TRBV5-1; size: NA; D: NA; DNA: TGCGCCAGCCAACAGGGTTCCGGGGCCAACGTCCTGACTTTC; CDR3: CASQQGSGANVLTF
J: TRBJ2-3; V: TRBV5-1; size: few; D: NA; DNA: TGCGCCAGCAGCTTAGCGGCCTACACAGATACGCAGTATTTT; CDR3: CASSLAAYTDTQYF
J: TRBJ2-7; V: TRBV4-2; size: NA; D: TRBD2; DNA: TGTGCCAGCAGCCAGGCTGGGACTACTCTGAACTACGAGCAGTACTTC; CDR3: CASSQAGTTLNYEQYF
J: TRBJ1-2; V: TRBV10-3; size: NA; D: NA; DNA: TGTGCCATCAGTGAGTCGAATCAGGTAGTCGATAACTATGGCTACACCTTC; CDR3: CAISESNQVVDNYGYTF
J: TRBJ2-1; V: TRBV7-9; size: NA; D: NA; DNA: TGTGCCAGCAGCGGGGGTAGCGGTTACAATGAGCAGTTCTTC; CDR3: CASSGGSGYNEQFF
J: TRBJ1-2; V: TRBV4-3; size: NA; D: TRBD1; DNA: TGCGCCAGCAGCCATACTACAGGGGCGCTGTCCTATGGCTACACCTTC; CDR3: CASSHTTGALSYGYTF
J: TRBJ2-1; V: TRBV5-1; size: once; D: NA; DNA: TGCGCCAGCAGCCTTAGCGGTCTGTACAATGAGCAGTTCTTC; CDR3: CASSLSGLYNEQFF
J: TRBJ2-1; V: TRBV27; size: NA; D: NA; DNA: TGTGCCAGCAGCCCTAACTCACTAGCTCATGAGCAGTTCTTC; CDR3: CASSPNSLAHEQFF
J: TRBJ2-7; V: TRBV19; size: NA; D: NA; DNA: TGTGCCAGTAAGCAACAGGTCGTCTCCTACGAGCAGTACTTC; CDR3: CASKQQVVSYEQYF
J: TRBJ2-7; V: TRBV27; size: NA; D: NA; DNA: TGTGCCAGCCAGGGGAGGGTCGGCTACGAGCAGTACTTC; CDR3: CASQGRVGYEQYF
J: TRBJ2-7; V: TRBV18; size: NA; D: NA; DNA: TGTGCCAGCTCAGCCCCCGGGTGGAGAAGCTCCTACGAGCAGTACTTC; CDR3: CASSAPGWRSSYEQYF
J: TRBJ1-2; V: TRBV10-1; size: NA; D: NA; DNA: TGCGCCAGCAGTGAGTCGAAAGGCTCGCAGGGTAGGTTTAGCGGCTACACCTTC; CDR3: CASSESKGSQGRFSGYTF
J: TRBJ2-7; V: TRBV6-1; size: once; D: TRBD2; DNA: TGTGCCAGCAGGACTAGCGGAAACTACGAGCAGTACTTC; CDR3: CASRTSGNYEQYF
J: TRBJ2-5; V: TRBV16; size: NA; D: NA; DNA: TGTGCCAGCAGCCAATCCAGGGCACAAGAGACCCAGTACTTC; CDR3: CASSQSRAQETQYF
J: TRBJ2-7; V: TRBV6-5; size: NA; D: TRBD2; DNA: TGTGCCAGCAGTAAGGGGGTAGCGGGAGGCGGAGAGCAGTACTTC; CDR3: CASSKGVAGGGEQYF
J: TRBJ2-2; V: TRBV2; size: NA; D: NA; DNA: TGTGCCAGCCGGTTAGCGGAGAACACCGGGGAGCTGTTTTTT; CDR3: CASRLAENTGELFF
J: TRBJ1-2; V: TRBV5-4; size: NA; D: NA; DNA: TGTGCCAGCAGCCCCGGCGGTAAAGCTAACTATGGCTACACCTTC; CDR3: CASSPGGKANYGYTF
J: TRBJ2-7; V: TRBV6-5; size: few; D: NA; DNA: TGTGCCAGCAGTTTGGACAGCTACGAGCAGTACTTC; CDR3: CASSLDSYEQYF
J: TRBJ2-3; V: TRBV7-2; size: NA; D: TRBD2; DNA: TGTGCCAGCAGCTTAGCTCCTAGCGGGAGTGTGGGAGATACGCAGTATTTT; CDR3: CASSLAPSGSVGDTQYF
J: TRBJ1-1; V: TRBV18; size: NA; D: TRBD1; DNA: TGTGCCAGCTCACCACCGGATCGGGACAGGGTCGAAGCTTTCTTT; CDR3: CASSPPDRDRVEAFF